This TCR beta chain is drawn from a study of cytomegalovirus exposure and HLA in healthy donors. About the study: Prior work identified more than 90 million unique TCR beta sequences in some 180 million T cells. Assignment to the Caucasian-associated ancestry cluster applied to approximately 80% of the approximately 400 genotyped donors.

Primers included in the PCR were 60 Vbeta and 13 Jbeta primers. Measured with immunoSEQ multiplex PCR; TCRdb has only the in-frame clones, and not every one. This table holds 99,000 or so clones, 9.5% to 15% found once. This clone has only a few counts. Sequenced: PBMCs. The clonotype originates from a man between 40 and 49 years old in good health and CMV-seropositive.

This CDR3 reads CASRQGAVSYEQYF. In DNA, the CDR3 is TGTGCCAGCAGACAGGGGGCAGTATCCTACGAGCAGTACTTC. The chain recombines TRBV2 with TRBJ2-5, with 9 bases lining up with TRBD1. Gene TRBJ2-7 matches the end of the DNA better, so the J call may be wrong. The length of the CDR3 is 14 residues. The germline gives CDR1 SNHLY, CDR2 FYNNEI.